These 24 T cell receptor beta chains share one sample of origin, sequenced in a study of blood T cells in healthy people across ages. The authors ran a second PCR of about 6 to 11 cycles using a sample-barcoded 5' primer and a J-beta primer mix. TCRdb analysed the 5' RACE reads with MiXCR anew, one entry per CDR3 protein. Of around 1,500,000 distinct CDR3 sequences listed, 35% to 45% are singletons. Sequencing was done on a sample of blood. Receptor source: a woman younger than 30 in good health.

The chain's CDR3 is CSALLAGSGYTF. CDR3 nucleotide sequence: TGCAGCGCCCTCCTGGCAGGAAGTGGCTACACCTTC. The chain uses TRBV29-1 and TRBJ1-2, with D unresolved. The germline CDR1 and CDR2 sequences are SQVTM and ANQGSEA. V was clipped by 7 bases and J by 7 bases, with 16 bases between them. The CDR3 extends over 12 amino acids.

The V call is TRBV2, the J call TRBJ2-1; 11 nucleotides match TRBD2. The germline V gene encodes CDR1 SNHLY and CDR2 FYNNEI. The CDR3 is made up of 15 amino acids. V gave up 7 bases and J gave up 7 bases; unmatched junction bases: 9. CDR3 DNA: TGTGCCAGCATGGTAGCGGGAGGGCCGGAAAATGAGCAGTTCTTC. Translating it yields CASMVAGGPENEQFF.

The chain recombines TRBV20-1 with TRBJ2-5, with 10 bases that match TRBD2. CDR3 length: 13 amino acids. CDR1 is DFQATT, CDR2 SNEGSKA, per germline (reference sequence). The V segment lost 2 bases and the J segment 11 bases; nucleotides outside the gene matches: 8. The CDR3 here is CSARLAGELEQYF. CDR3 bases: TGCAGTGCTAGACTAGCGGGAGAGCTTGAGCAGTACTTC.

This clonotype has just a few counts. The V gene is TRBV3-1, the J gene TRBJ2-7, with 8 bases identical to TRBD2. Per germline, CDR1 LGHDT and CDR2 YNNKEL (reference sequence). CDR3 length: 13 residues. Trimming removed 3 bases from V and 7 bases from J; junction bases left unmatched: 5. The CDR3 loop reads CASSHGTRGEQYF. In DNA, the CDR3 is TGTGCCAGCAGCCATGGGACTAGGGGAGAGCAGTACTTC.

This rearrangement joins TRBV28 to TRBJ1-2; D remains ambiguous. With 7 bases removed from V and 7 bases from J, the gap between germline ends came to 13 bases. CDR3 length: 12 amino acids. The V gene's germline CDR1 is MDHEN and CDR2 SYDVKM. CDR3 bases: TGTGCCAGCACCACGTCCGCCTGTGGCTACACCTTC. Protein product: CASTTSACGYTF.

This clonotype was recorded many times. The chain's CDR3 is CASSLWMGETQYF. The CDR3 DNA follows: TGCGCCAGCAGCTTGTGGATGGGAGAGACCCAGTACTTC. The chain links TRBV5-1 to TRBJ2-5; D unresolved. This CDR3 has 13 residues. Germline CDR1 SGHRS, CDR2 YFSETQ. V was trimmed by 1 base and J by 4 bases, leaving 8 bases between them.

The chain uses TRBV12-3 or TRBV12-4 and TRBJ1-2; D may be TRBD1 (5 bases). V lost 8 bases, J lost 7 bases, and 11 bases lay in between. The CDR3 is made up of 11 amino acids. The CDR3: CASPQGGGYTF. Here the CDR3 DNA reads TGTGCCAGCCCCCAGGGCGGTGGCTACACCTTC.

Many counts were recorded for this clonotype. The chain employs TRBV27 and TRBJ2-1, with D hard to call. The CDR3 totals 11 residues. Per the germline V gene, CDR1 is MNHEY and CDR2 is SMNVEV (reference sequence). Trimming took off 3 bases at V and 14 bases at J, with 11 bases between the two ends. The CDR3 region is CASSFGRVEFF. The CDR3 region has the DNA TGTGCCAGCAGTTTTGGAAGGGTGGAGTTCTTC.

The chain recombines TRBV6-6 with TRBJ2-1, with 15 bases aligning to TRBD2. From germline, CDR1 is MNHNY and CDR2 SVGAGI (reference sequence). Unmatched junction bases numbered 3, after V lost 11 bases and J lost 10 bases. The CDR3 is 12 residues long. The CDR3 protein is CALGLAGGEQFF. The CDR3 DNA reads as TGTGCCCTAGGACTAGCGGGGGGGGAGCAGTTCTTC.

As to this clonotype: One end of the junction is discordant with germline, which a read error may explain. J is TRBJ2-6 and V is TRBV5-1, with D tentatively TRBD1 (5 bases). The CDR3 has 18 residues. The V gene's germline CDR1 is SGHRS and CDR2 YFSETQ. CDR3 nucleotide sequence: TGCGCCAACAGCGCAGGGTCACTCCTCTACTCTGGGGCCAACGTCCTGACTTTC. This encodes CANSAGSLLYSGANVLTF.

The chain uses TRBV2 and TRBJ2-1; 10 positions agree with TRBD2. Germline V gene lookup returns CDR1 SNHLY and CDR2 FYNNEI. J gave up 5 bases and V 3 bases, and 4 bases lay outside the gene matches. The CDR3 consists of 15 residues. The CDR3 nucleotides are TGTGCCAGCAGTGATCTAGCGGGGGCTAACAATGAGCAGTTCTTC. Its protein is CASSDLAGANNEQFF.

A word on this clonotype: At one of its ends the junction is not consistent with the germline gene, which may arise from a read error. This chain uses TRBV4-1 with TRBJ2-5, with 11 bases fitting TRBD2. Gene TRBJ2-7 matches the end of the DNA better, so the J call may be wrong. Per the germline V gene, CDR1 is MGHRA and CDR2 is YSYEKL. CDR3 length: 17 amino acids. DNA for the CDR3: TGCGTCAGCAGCCATAGGAGCGGGACTAGCGGACGCTACGAGCAGTACTTC. Its protein product is CVSSHRSGTSGRYEQYF.

The rearrangement uses TRBV27 and TRBJ2-7; 7 nucleotides agree with TRBD2. From germline, CDR1 is MNHEY and CDR2 SMNVEV (reference sequence). The CDR3 spans 16 residues. The trim removed 6 bases at V and 0 bases at J, leaving 11 bases unmatched. This CDR3 reads CASSPPVGRSSYEQYF. The DNA of the CDR3 is TGTGCCAGCAGCCCCCCGGTCGGGAGGAGCTCCTACGAGCAGTACTTC.

This clonotype was observed a few times. The V gene is TRBV9, the J gene TRBJ2-3; D not certain. The CDR3 covers 13 residues. Germline lookup yields CDR1 SGDLS and CDR2 YYNGEE. V lost 1 base and J 6 bases, leaving 9 bases between the germline ends. CDR3 nucleotides: TGTGCCAGCAGCGTAATGCTATGGGATACGCAGTATTTT. This translates into CASSVMLWDTQYF.

Regarding this clonotype: Just one base apart from a much larger clone, this may be a read error. J is TRBJ2-3 and V is TRBV12-3 or TRBV12-4; 7 nucleotides line up with TRBD1. The CDR3 extends over 16 amino acids. V lost 1 base, J lost 4 bases, and 8 bases stayed unmatched. CDR3 in amino acids: CASSLEGGLSADTQYF. The CDR3 nucleotides are TGTGCCAGCAGTTTAGAAGGGGGCCTTAGCGCAGATACGCAGTATTTT.

This chain uses TRBV3-1 with TRBJ1-4; TRBD1 matches at 8 bases. The junction had 4 bases not matched to a gene; V was cut back by 4 bases and J by 3 bases. From germline, CDR1 is LGHDT and CDR2 YNNKEL (reference sequence). This CDR3 has 15 residues. The CDR3 is CASSPRGQANEKLFF. For the CDR3, the DNA is TGTGCCAGCAGCCCCAGGGGGCAGGCTAATGAAAAACTGTTTTTT.

The chain couples TRBV12-3 or TRBV12-4 to TRBJ1-6, with D perhaps TRBD1 (6 bases). The V and J ends lost 6 bases and 6 bases respectively, with 12 bases between them. The CDR3 spans 14 residues. CDR3 coding DNA: TGTGCCAGCAGCGATGGACAGCCTAATTCACCCCTCCACTTT. Its protein is CASSDGQPNSPLHF.

This clonotype was counted only a few times. V usage is TRBV4-1 and J usage is TRBJ2-2; D may be TRBD2 (6 bases). Germline CDR1 MGHRA, CDR2 YSYEKL. The CDR3 is made up of 15 amino acids. Trimming took 2 bases from V and 0 from J, leaving 7 bases between them. The CDR3 region is CASSQREPNTGELFF. The CDR3 DNA follows: TGCGCCAGCAGCCAACGGGAGCCGAACACCGGGGAGCTGTTTTTT.

The chain combines TRBV4-1 with TRBJ2-1, with D tentatively TRBD1 (6 bases). In germline, CDR1 is MGHRA, CDR2 YSYEKL. The CDR3 covers 16 residues. Between the trimmed V and J ends, which lost 3 bases and 0 bases, there was a span of 12 bases. The CDR3 coding sequence is TGCGCCAGCAGCCAGTACCGGGACATCTCCTACAATGAGCAGTTCTTC. Residues: CASSQYRDISYNEQFF.

To note about this clonotype: At one of its ends the junction is not consistent with the germline gene, which may arise from a read error. The V and J genes are TRBV3-1 and TRBJ2-1, with D possibly being TRBD2 (7 bases). The CDR3 sequence is 15 residues long. Germline CDR1 reads LGHDT; CDR2 reads YNNKEL (reference sequence). Here the CDR3 DNA reads TGTGCCGGCAGCCAAGGGGGGGACGGGAGGTATGAGCAGTTCTTC. This encodes CAGSQGGDGRYEQFF.

The chain has TRBV7-2 and TRBJ2-1; 11 bases agree with TRBD2. The junction had 11 bases not matched to a gene; V was cut back by 5 bases and J by 2 bases. The CDR3 consists of 18 residues. Germline V CDR1 and CDR2: SGHTA, FQGNSA. Here the CDR3 DNA reads TGTGCCAGCAGCCCCGGCGGGGCTAGCGGGGGGACCTACAATGAGCAGTTCTTC. Translated, it gives CASSPGGASGGTYNEQFF. Full variable domain (missing parts from reference TRBV7-2 and TRBJ2-1): GAGVSQSPSNKVTEKGKDVELRCDPISGHTALYWYRQSLGQGLEFLIYFQGNSAPDKSGLPSDRFSAERTGGSVSTLTIQRTQQEDSAVYLCASSPGGASGGTYNEQFFGPGTRLTVL.

V is TRBV11-1 and J is TRBJ2-1, with 8 bases fitting TRBD1. The CDR3 covers 14 residues. J was trimmed by 10 bases and V by 7 bases; bases with no gene match: 12. Germline loops: CDR1 SGHAT, CDR2 FQDESV (reference sequence). In nucleotides, the CDR3 is TGTGCCAGCAAAAAGGCGGACAGGGTCAGGGAGCAGTTCTTC. Its protein product is CASKKADRVREQFF.

Of note for this clonotype: A much larger clonotype is one base distant, so this may be a read error. V gene TRBV6-2 or TRBV6-3 combines with J gene TRBJ2-3; 8 nucleotides line up with TRBD1. Germline CDR1 is MNHEY and CDR2 is SVGEGT. This CDR3 spans 16 amino acids. DNA for the CDR3: TGTGCCGGCAGCCAAGTCGACAGGGGAGTCCCAGATACGCAGTATTTT. This sequence encodes CAGSQVDRGVPDTQYF.

This sequence joins TRBV6-1 and TRBJ1-1; TRBD1 aligns across 9 bases. Trimming at V came to 6 bases and at J to 1 base, leaving 12 bases not matched to a gene. There are 17 residues in the CDR3. Germline CDR1 MNHNS, CDR2 SASEGT. CDR3 nucleotide sequence: TGTGCCAGCAGCCGGGACAGGGTAGCGGTAGCGAACACTGAAGCTTTCTTT. Translation: CASSRDRVAVANTEAFF.